The 18 T cell receptor beta chains presented below share a single source sample, sequenced in a study of blood T cell repertoires in COVID-19. Repertoires were generated with immunoSEQ multiplex PCR, while TCRdb's copy carries only in-frame clones and drops some. The sample lists some 200,000 clones; roughly 80% were seen once. The specimen sequenced was peripheral blood. These TCRs come from a woman aged 70-85 years with acute or convalescent COVID-19.

The V and J genes are TRBV3-1 (or the pseudogene TRBV3-2) and TRBJ2-2, with D perhaps matching TRBD1 (6 bases). V lost 4 bases and J 4 bases, leaving 10 bases between the germline ends. The germline CDR1 and CDR2 sequences are LGHDT and YNNKEL (reference sequence). The CDR3 has 14 amino acids. The CDR3, as DNA: TGTGCCAGCAGCCTTCGACAGGTCACCGGGGAGCTGTTTTTT. Translation: CASSLRQVTGELFF.

This chain links TRBV6-2 or TRBV6-3 with TRBJ2-7; D might be TRBD2 (5 bases). The V gene lost 5 bases and the J gene lost 12 bases, with 14 bases spanning the gap. The germline CDR1 and CDR2 sequences are MNHEY and SVGEGT. This CDR3 spans 11 amino acids. CDR3 sequence (DNA): TGTGCCAGCAGTCAACAGCGGCGGGCGTACTTC. Protein product: CASSQQRRAYF.

The J gene is TRBJ2-7, the V gene TRBV5-6; a possible D gene is TRBD2 (6 bases). The CDR3 runs to 15 residues. Germline V gene lookup returns CDR1 SGHDT and CDR2 YYEEEE. The V and J ends lost 2 bases and 3 bases respectively, with 15 bases between them. CDR3 bases: TGTGCCAGCAGCTTTGTGGGGGGAGGAAACTACGAGCAGTACTTC. This translates into CASSFVGGGNYEQYF.

The J gene is TRBJ2-4, the V gene TRBV3-1 (or the pseudogene TRBV3-2); 9 nucleotides line up with TRBD2. Germline loops: CDR1 LGHDT, CDR2 YNNKEL (reference sequence). The length of the CDR3 is 15 residues. J gave up 8 bases and V 4 bases, and 9 bases lay outside the gene matches. The CDR3 bases are TGTGCCAGCAGCCCCCTCGCGGGGGGGCTGGACATTCAGTACTTC. Residues: CASSPLAGGLDIQYF.

This clone was observed a single time. J is TRBJ2-1 and V is TRBV5-1; a weak D match, TRBD1 (6 bases). Trimming took 4 bases from V and 5 from J, leaving 16 bases between them. CDR3 size: 15 residues. Per germline, CDR1 SGHRS and CDR2 YFSETQ. This CDR3 reads CASSLGNTGNNEQFF. The CDR3 region has the DNA TGCGCCAGCAGCCTGGGCAACACAGGGAACAATGAGCAGTTCTTC.

About this clone: The sample has other DNA sequences that encode this CDR3 too. The rearrangement joins TRBV7-8 to TRBJ2-2; 8 bases are shared with TRBD1. J gave up 4 bases and V 0 bases, and 4 bases lay outside the gene matches. Looked up from germline, CDR1 is SGHVS and CDR2 is FQNEAQ. This CDR3 has 16 amino acids. This chain's CDR3 is CASSLARGQGTGELFF. CDR3 bases: TGTGCCAGCAGCTTAGCTCGAGGACAGGGCACCGGGGAGCTGTTTTTT.

V and J are TRBV6-1 and TRBJ2-5; tentative D call: TRBD2 (6 bases). Trimming removed 3 bases from V and 0 bases from J, with 11 bases in between. The CDR3 runs 15 residues. The germline CDR1 and CDR2 sequences are MNHNS and SASEGT. CDR3: CASSEGLLHQETQYF. The DNA of the CDR3 is TGTGCCAGCAGTGAGGGACTCCTCCACCAAGAGACCCAGTACTTC.

This clone was recorded at least ten times. V gene TRBV7-2 combines with J gene TRBJ2-5; possible D gene TRBD2, 7 bases. CDR3 length: 15 residues. The V gene's germline CDR1 is SGHTA and CDR2 FQGNSA. V was pared by 5 bases and J by 4 bases, with 17 bases between. DNA of the CDR3: TGTGCCAGCAGCCAGGAGGGGGGGCCTCGAGAGACCCAGTACTTC. Amino acid sequence: CASSQEGGPRETQYF.

The chain employs TRBV5-1 and TRBJ2-3; TRBD2 matches 13 bases. The germline V gene has CDR1 SGHRS and CDR2 YFSETQ. This CDR3 comprises 15 residues. Losses at the gene ends were 5 bases for V and 4 bases for J; bases not matched to a gene: 4. For the CDR3, the DNA is TGCGCCAGCAGGCCTACTAGCGGGGGGGCAGATACGCAGTATTTT. This gives the protein CASRPTSGGADTQYF.

CDR3 DNA: TGTGCCTGGAGTTCTGGAGGCGAGACCCAGTACTTC. It encodes CAWSSGGETQYF. The rearrangement joins TRBV30 to TRBJ2-5; D possibly corresponds to TRBD2 (5 bases). Germline V CDR1 and CDR2: GTSNPN, SVGIG (reference sequence). The CDR3 consists of 12 residues. The V and J ends lost 2 bases and 5 bases respectively, with 9 bases between them. Full variable domain (rest looked up from reference TRBV30 and TRBJ2-5): SQTIHQWPATLVQPVGSPLSLECTVEGTSNPNLYWYRQAAGRGLQLLFYSVGIGQISSEVPQNLSASRPQDRQFILSSKKLLLSDSGFYLCAWSSGGETQYFGPGTRLLVL.

The rearrangement links TRBV5-1 to TRBJ2-3, with 11 bases identical to TRBD1. V lost 7 bases, J lost 5 bases, and 3 bases stayed unmatched. Germline CDR1 and CDR2: SGHRS and YFSETQ. This CDR3 has 13 amino acids. CDR3 nucleotides: TGCGCCAGCGGACAGGGGGCGGGAGATACGCAGTATTTT. The encoded protein is CASGQGAGDTQYF. The entire variable domain, with the rest obtained from reference TRBV5-1 and TRBJ2-3, is as follows: KAGVTQTPRYLIKTRGQQVTLSCSPISGHRSVSWYQQTPGQGLQFLFEYFSETQRNKGNFPGRFSGRQFSNSRSEMNVSTLELGDSALYLCASGQGAGDTQYFGPGTRLTVL.

This chain joins TRBV5-8 and TRBJ2-3, with TRBD2 identical over 10 bases. From germline, CDR1 is SGHTS and CDR2 YDEGEE. The CDR3 runs to 19 residues. The trim removed 0 bases at V and 2 bases at J, leaving 12 bases unmatched. The CDR3 sequence: CASSLAPSGGQIPTDTQYF. As DNA, the CDR3 is TGTGCCAGCAGCTTGGCCCCTAGCGGGGGCCAAATACCCACAGATACGCAGTATTTT. The full variable domain, its missing parts supplied by reference TRBV5-8 and TRBJ2-3, is EAGVTQSPTHLIKTRGQQATLRCSPISGHTSVYWYQQALGLGLQFLLWYDEGEERNRGNFPPRFSGRQFPNYSSELNVNALELEDSALYLCASSLAPSGGQIPTDTQYFGPGTRLTVL.

The chain combines TRBV7-9 with TRBJ2-5, with 7 bases fitting TRBD2. CDR3 length: 13 residues. Germline loops: CDR1 SEHNR, CDR2 FQNEAQ (reference sequence). J lost 3 bases, V lost 4 bases, and 2 bases had no gene match. CDR3 sequence (DNA): TGTGCCAGCAGCTCCGCGGGGGAAGAGACCCAGTACTTC. The encoded protein is CASSSAGEETQYF.

J is TRBJ2-5 and V is TRBV3-1 (or the pseudogene TRBV3-2); 11 nucleotides agree with TRBD1. J gave up 4 bases and V 3 bases, and 7 bases lay outside the gene matches. This CDR3 comprises 16 residues. Germline V CDR1 and CDR2: LGHDT, YNNKEL (reference sequence). DNA for the CDR3: TGTGCCAGCAGCCAGGGGGGCGGGACAGGGGGAGAGACCCAGTACTTC. Its translation: CASSQGGGTGGETQYF.

This clone was seen only once. The V call is TRBV6-2 or TRBV6-3, the J call TRBJ2-5, with 9 bases lining up with TRBD1. The CDR3 covers 17 residues. The ends lost 6 bases at V and 4 bases at J; junction bases unmatched: 15. Per the germline V gene, CDR1 is MNHEY and CDR2 is SVGEGT. The CDR3 coding sequence is TGTGCCAGCAGCCGAAAAAAACAGGGGGCGCATCTAGAGACCCAGTACTTC. As protein: CASSRKKQGAHLETQYF.

This clone was picked up a small number of times. The rearrangement uses TRBV6-5 and TRBJ1-2; D gene uncertain. This CDR3 comprises 13 residues. Per germline, CDR1 MNHEY and CDR2 SVGAGI. The ends were cut back, 8 bases at V and 8 bases at J, with 18 bases in the middle. The CDR3 sequence: CASRKWQDLGYTF. The CDR3 coding sequence is TGTGCCAGCCGTAAGTGGCAGGATCTCGGCTACACCTTC.

Only one count was recorded for this clone. The chain links TRBV21-1 to TRBJ1-5. TRBV21-1 is termed a pseudogene. The CDR3 sequence is 14 residues long. CDR3 in amino acids: CASSVARSNQPQHF. The CDR3 nucleotides read TGTGCCAGCAGCGTAGCCCGGAGCAATCAGCCCCAGCATTTT.

This chain joins TRBV10-1 and TRBJ2-2; TRBD1 agrees at 9 bases. The germline V gene has CDR1 WNHNN and CDR2 SYGVQD (reference sequence). V lost 6 bases, J lost 5 bases, and 10 bases stayed unmatched. CDR3 length: 16 amino acids. CDR3 DNA: TGCGCCAGCAGCGGAGCCGGGACAGGGAGGACCGGGGAGCTGTTTTTT. Translated, it gives CASSGAGTGRTGELFF.